This passage covers 16 T cell receptor beta chains from one sample sequenced in a study of metastatic and nonmetastatic thyroid tumors. TCRdb reanalyzed the PCR reads with MiXCR. This table has some 14,000 clones, around a quarter appearing once. Patients underwent thyroid surgery, and none had received any treatment before it. Sequencing used blood. The receptor source for this set is a female donor with papillary thyroid cancer or a benign thyroid nodule (not recorded which). Some clones in this sample may be carry-over from other donors' samples.

This clone was counted many times. The chain uses TRBV20-1 and TRBJ2-7; D is unresolved. V was shortened by 6 bases and J by 6 bases, with 12 bases between the two germline ends. The CDR3 sequence is 11 residues long. CDR1 is DFQATT, CDR2 SNEGSKA, per germline (reference sequence). The CDR3 is CSAKGNSEQYF. The CDR3 coding sequence is TGCAGTGCGAAAGGGAACTCCGAGCAGTACTTC.

In its sample, this clone was seen many times. This rearrangement joins TRBV20-1 to TRBJ1-1; D gene uncertain. The V gene's germline CDR1 is DFQATT and CDR2 SNEGSKA (reference sequence). This CDR3 region has 15 residues. V dropped 7 bases and J dropped 5 bases, with 23 bases sitting between them. The CDR3 DNA is TGCAGTGTCGCGTTGATCTTTGGGCGGAGAACTGAAGCTTTCTTT. It translates to CSVALIFGRRTEAFF.

As to this clone: The junction shows a germline mismatch at one end, possibly a read error. The chain couples TRBV6-2 or TRBV6-3 to TRBJ1-6; unclear D gene. The germline gives CDR1 MNHEY, CDR2 SVGEGT. This CDR3 has 15 amino acids. The CDR3 DNA sequence: TGTGCCAGCAGTTACAGGACGGGGATTAATTCGCCCCTCCACTTT. Protein sequence: CASSYRTGINSPLHF.

This sequence joins TRBV6-1 and TRBJ1-1; tentatively, D is TRBD1 (5 bases). The CDR3 runs 14 residues. The V gene's germline CDR1 is MNHNS and CDR2 SASEGT. Trimming took off 2 bases at V and 14 bases at J, with 21 bases between the two ends. The CDR3 DNA reads TGTGCCAGCAGTGAACTTGACTGGAGAGCCAAGGGGTTCTTT. It codes for CASSELDWRAKGFF.

This rearrangement joins TRBV4-2 to TRBJ2-7, with 10 bases fitting TRBD2. The CDR3 consists of 15 residues. Trimming removed 4 bases from V and 5 bases from J; junction bases left unmatched: 8. The V gene's germline CDR1 is LGHNA and CDR2 YNFKEQ. This CDR3 is CASSPGTSEADEQYF. The CDR3 DNA is TGTGCCAGCAGCCCCGGGACTAGCGAGGCGGACGAGCAGTACTTC.

The table lists this clone with a few counts. V and J are TRBV27 and TRBJ2-7; tentatively, D is TRBD2 (6 bases). Trimming left V 4 bases short and J 8 bases short, with 12 bases between. This CDR3 has 12 amino acids. CDR1 and CDR2 from the germline V gene are MNHEY and SMNVEV (reference sequence). Written as DNA, the CDR3 is TGTGCCAGCAGTTCGGTGGAGGGGAAGCAGTACTTC. Translating it yields CASSSVEGKQYF.

The sample holds many counts of this clone. V usage is TRBV10-1 and J usage is TRBJ1-4; unclear D gene. The V and J ends lost 3 bases and 7 bases respectively, with 9 bases between them. The CDR3 runs 13 residues. The germline gives CDR1 WNHNN, CDR2 SYGVQD (reference sequence). The CDR3, as DNA: TGCGCCAGCAGTGACCGGGGTGGTGAAAAACTGTTTTTT. Protein product: CASSDRGGEKLFF.

This clone has a handful of counts. CDR3 amino acids: CASSESRREQYF. In DNA, the CDR3 is TGTGCCAGCAGTGAATCCCGCAGGGAGCAGTACTTC. V usage is TRBV2 and J usage is TRBJ2-7; D gene ambiguous. Germline CDR1 and CDR2: SNHLY and FYNNEI. This CDR3 region has 12 residues. Trimming removed 2 bases from V and 7 bases from J, with 9 bases in between.

The genes are TRBV6-1 and TRBJ1-6; a weak D match, TRBD1 (5 bases). Germline CDR1 is MNHNS and CDR2 is SASEGT. This CDR3 is 14 amino acids long. The germline V and J ends were trimmed by 9 bases and 3 bases, with 12 bases remaining between them. The CDR3 is CASWEGLYNSPLHF. CDR3 bases: TGTGCCAGTTGGGAGGGACTCTATAATTCACCCCTCCACTTT.

The CDR3: CASSVQRGLASPYEQYF. The CDR3 nucleotides read TGTGCCAGCAGTGTGCAGAGGGGACTAGCGAGTCCCTACGAGCAGTACTTC. J is TRBJ2-7 and V is TRBV6-1, with 10 bases identical to TRBD2. Germline lookup yields CDR1 MNHNS and CDR2 SASEGT. This CDR3 region has 17 residues. V trimming: 4 bases; J trimming: 2 bases; junction bases outside the gene matches: 11.

By share of the sample, this clone is medium-sized. The genes are TRBV6-5 and TRBJ1-2; D is uncertain. The CDR3 runs to 14 residues. CDR1 MNHEY and CDR2 SVGAGI come from the germline V gene. V gave up 0 bases and J gave up 9 bases, with 14 bases separating them. CDR3 DNA: TGTGCCAGCAGTTACTCGAGAAAAGAACAGAGCTACACCTTC. Its protein product is CASSYSRKEQSYTF.

This clone occurred many times. The chain carries TRBV12-3 or TRBV12-4 and TRBJ2-5; D possibly uses TRBD1 or TRBD2 (5 bases each). This CDR3 has 13 amino acids. Trimming removed 4 bases from V and 4 bases from J, with 10 bases in between. The CDR3 region is CASSYSGGETQYF. In DNA, the CDR3 is TGTGCCAGCAGTTATTCTGGGGGAGAGACCCAGTACTTC.

In its sample, this clone ranks as medium-sized. The chain joins TRBV2 to TRBJ2-7; unclear D gene. V lost 4 bases, J lost 5 bases, and 6 bases lay in between. Per the germline V gene, CDR1 is SNHLY and CDR2 is FYNNEI. CDR3 length equals 11 residues. The CDR3 sequence: CASSVLNEQYF. Here the CDR3 DNA reads TGTGCCAGCAGTGTCTTAAACGAGCAGTACTTC.

There are a few counts of this clone. The gene calls are TRBV6-2 or TRBV6-3 and TRBJ2-7; 10 bases agree with TRBD1. Unmatched junction bases numbered 5, after V lost 7 bases and J lost 2 bases. Germline V gene sequence: CDR1 MNHEY, CDR2 SVGEGT. CDR3 length equals 14 residues. In DNA form, the CDR3 reads TGTGCCAGCAAACGGACAGGGGGGACCTACGAGCAGTACTTC. Protein product: CASKRTGGTYEQYF.

There are many counts of this clone. The chain carries TRBV20-1 and TRBJ2-3; 8 bases match TRBD2. The V gene end was trimmed by 6 bases and the J gene end by 3 bases; junction bases not matched to a gene: 11. The germline V gene encodes CDR1 DFQATT and CDR2 SNEGSKA (reference sequence). The CDR3 sequence is 15 residues long. The CDR3: CSAGGGRGRTDTQYF. The CDR3 coding sequence is TGCAGTGCCGGGGGGGGCAGGGGAAGAACAGATACGCAGTATTTT.

This clone was found many times. V usage is TRBV11-2 and J usage is TRBJ1-6; 10 bases line up with TRBD1. The germline gives CDR1 SGHAT, CDR2 FQNNGV. There are 15 residues in the CDR3. With 4 bases clipped from V and 10 bases from J, the junction kept 7 bases outside the gene matches. CDR3 nucleotide sequence: TGTGCCAGCAGCTCCCGACCGGGACAGGGGTCACCCCTCCACTTT. This translates into CASSSRPGQGSPLHF.